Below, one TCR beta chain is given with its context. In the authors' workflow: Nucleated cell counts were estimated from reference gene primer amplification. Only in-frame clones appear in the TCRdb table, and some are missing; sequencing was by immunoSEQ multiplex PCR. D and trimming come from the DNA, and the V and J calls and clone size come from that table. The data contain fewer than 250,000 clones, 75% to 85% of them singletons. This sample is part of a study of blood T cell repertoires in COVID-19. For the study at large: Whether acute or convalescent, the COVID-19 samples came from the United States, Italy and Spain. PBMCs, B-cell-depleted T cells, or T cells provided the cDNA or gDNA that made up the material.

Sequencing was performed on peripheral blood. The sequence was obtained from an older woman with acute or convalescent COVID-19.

The CDR3: CASSNPGQGVGWTVGELFF. The CDR3 DNA follows: TGTGCCAGCAGCAACCCTGGACAGGGGGTTGGTTGGACGGTCGGGGAGCTGTTTTTT. The chain uses TRBV21-1 and TRBJ2-2; TRBD1, the table's D call, lacks a check against the DNA. TRBV21-1 is classified as a pseudogene. CDR3 size: 19 residues.